This entry is about one TCR beta chain. These data belong to a study of blood T cell repertoires in COVID-19. The study recruited people aged about 18 to 95 years across around 24 US areas. Each recovered donor of Cohort 3 presented with two negative PCRs, clearance, or symptom resolution. V lost 2 bases and J lost 0; bases outside the gene matches: 2. CDR1 is LGHDT and CDR2 is YNNKEL in the germline V gene (reference sequence). This CDR3 contains 15 residues. The repertoire was sequenced with immunoSEQ multiplex PCR; TCRdb's copy has only in-frame clones and lacks some. The sample consists of almost 500,000 clones, roughly nine tenths of them appearing once.

The chain has TRBV3-1 (or the pseudogene TRBV3-2) and TRBJ2-3; 7 nucleotides agree with TRBD2. The sample consisted of PBMCs or T cells enriched from blood (not recorded which). The source of this sequence is a woman aged 55-70 years who had recovered from COVID-19. The chain's CDR3 is CASSQLAASTDTQYF. The CDR3 DNA reads TGTGCCAGCAGCCAACTAGCGGCCAGCACAGATACGCAGTATTTT.